This TCR beta chain was found in a study of T cell responses to AZD1222 COVID-19 vaccine. Overall study findings and caveats: At baseline, seropositivity was found in only 6 or 7 AZD1222 recipients. The study found vaccine-associated CD4 TCRs spanning spike, dominant at 160-218 and 743-854. Regions left unmutated in variants are reportedly the target of nearly half of spike-specific TCRs.

The method was immunoSEQ multiplex PCR; TCRdb's version includes in-frame clones alone and lacks a portion of them. The table includes 200,000 or so clones, over 80% detected once. Concerning this clone: No antigen is known for it.

V lost 6 bases and J lost 3, with 15 bases in between. Germline CDR1 reads SQVTM; CDR2 reads ANQGSEA. CDR3 length equals 14 residues. This chain joins TRBV29-1 and TRBJ2-1; D may be TRBD2 (5 bases). Material: peripheral blood, obtained on day 0 of MenACWY control vaccination. The receptor's source is an adult in good health. CDR3 loop: CSVVRRVGYNEQFF. CDR3 coding DNA: TGCAGCGTAGTAAGGCGGGTGGGCTACAATGAGCAGTTCTTC.